This T cell receptor beta chain was obtained from a study of tumor-infiltrating lymphocytes in oesophageal squamous cell carcinoma. TCRdb reprocessed the PCR reads with MiXCR, giving one entry per CDR3 protein. This table has some 14,000 distinct CDR3 sequences, 40% to 60% appearing once. As regards this clonotype: No conserved phenylalanine or tryptophan is present at the end of the CDR3, so a read error is the likely explanation. The DNA is omitted, as the CDR3 cannot be located on it reliably, and the CDR3 follows TCRdb's listing.

The CDR3 is 16 residues long, ends included. Material for sequencing was esophageal tumor tissue. The clonotype was recovered from a male donor with esophageal squamous cell carcinoma. The rearrangement links TRBV12-3 or TRBV12-4 to TRBJ1-1; TRBD1 is taken as the D call from the table, unchecked against the DNA. The CDR3 protein is CASSLSGRTDTQYFGQ.